One and the same sample provided the 14 T cell receptor beta chains below, sequenced in a study of blood T cell repertoires in COVID-19 (dated by TCRdb to the early 2020s). The library was prepared using the immunoSEQ multiplex PCR assay. TCRdb provides this immuneACCESS table in a form limited to in-frame rearrangements. Some clones are lacking; in checked studies, under half of them reflect an unresolved V gene, and why the rest are absent is not known. This sample gives around 65,000 clones in total; 75% to 90% of them show up just once. The top ten clones comprise roughly an eighth of the sample. The source material was peripheral blood. The receptors here all came from a human donor in a cohort sampled during active COVID-19.

This clone was seen at least ten times. This chain links TRBV5-4 with TRBJ2-1, with D possibly matching TRBD1 (5 bases). CDR1 and CDR2 (germline): SGHNT, YYREEE (reference sequence). The CDR3 is 15 amino acids. The V end was cut by 1 base, the J end by 2 bases, with 10 bases between. In DNA, the CDR3 is TGTGCCAGCAGCTTGCGTCAGGGTACCTACAATGAGCAGTTCTTC. Amino acids: CASSLRQGTYNEQFF. The full variable domain, its missing parts supplied by reference TRBV5-4 and TRBJ2-1, is ETGVTQSPTHLIKTRGQQVTLRCSSQSGHNTVSWYQQALGQGPQFIFQYYREEENGRGNFPPRFSGLQFPNYSSELNVNALELDDSALYLCASSLRQGTYNEQFFGPGTRLTVL.

This clone was found a few times. The V and J genes are TRBV30 and TRBJ1-2; TRBD1 matches at 10 bases. Per the germline V gene, CDR1 is GTSNPN and CDR2 is SVGIG (reference sequence). V lost 0 bases and J lost 4; bases outside the gene matches: 5. This CDR3 is built from 15 residues. The CDR3 DNA sequence: TGTGCCTGGAGTGTACTAAGGACAGGGGGCTATGGCTACACCTTC. Translated: CAWSVLRTGGYGYTF.

The chain is built from TRBV5-4 and TRBJ1-5; maybe TRBD1 (5 bases). The germline CDR1 and CDR2 sequences are SGHNT and YYREEE (reference sequence). V lost 4 bases to trimming and J lost 4 bases, with 15 bases between them. The CDR3 extends over 15 amino acids. CDR3 DNA: TGTGCCAGCAGCGACCTGGATAGGGGTAATCAGCCCCAGCATTTT. It yields the protein CASSDLDRGNQPQHF.

The J gene is TRBJ2-7, the V gene TRBV27, with TRBD2 matching 9 bases. Per germline, CDR1 MNHEY and CDR2 SMNVEV (reference sequence). CDR3 length equals 15 residues. J gave up 5 bases and V 3 bases, and 8 bases lay outside the gene matches. CDR3: CASSFGRGGLNEQYF. The CDR3, as DNA: TGTGCCAGCAGTTTCGGGCGGGGGGGCCTCAACGAGCAGTACTTC.

The chain couples TRBV5-6 to TRBJ1-5, with D possibly matching TRBD1 (5 bases). V lost 0 bases and J lost 9, with 7 bases in between. CDR3 length: 12 residues. CDR1 SGHDT and CDR2 YYEEEE come from the germline V gene. CDR3 coding DNA: TGTGCCAGCAGCTTGGAGGGGTCGCCCCAGCATTTT. Translation gives CASSLEGSPQHF.

The chain combines TRBV4-1 with TRBJ1-5; tentatively, D is TRBD1 (5 bases). Germline CDR1 reads MGHRA; CDR2 reads YSYEKL. The germline V and J ends were trimmed by 0 bases and 0 bases, with 12 bases remaining between them. The CDR3 is 17 amino acids. In nucleotides, the CDR3 is TGCGCCAGCAGCCAAGATTCAGGGTTAGATAGCAATCAGCCCCAGCATTTT. It specifies CASSQDSGLDSNQPQHF.

The chain combines TRBV5-1 with TRBJ2-3; 8 positions match TRBD1. Germline V CDR1 and CDR2: SGHRS, YFSETQ. V was pared by 3 bases and J by 5 bases, with 8 bases of the junction left unmatched. CDR3 length: 15 amino acids. The CDR3 region has the DNA TGCGCCAGCAGCTCCGGCCCGGACAGGGTAGATACGCAGTATTTT. It is translated as CASSSGPDRVDTQYF.

J is TRBJ2-5 and V is TRBV2, with D maybe TRBD1 (6 bases). The CDR3 is made up of 13 amino acids. V was trimmed by 5 bases and J by 5 bases, leaving 12 bases between them. Per the germline V gene, CDR1 is SNHLY and CDR2 is FYNNEI. The CDR3: CASSSDSFETQYF. CDR3 DNA: TGTGCCAGCAGTTCGGACAGTTTTGAGACCCAGTACTTC.

The J gene is TRBJ2-1, the V gene TRBV28, with 7 positions matching TRBD1. The CDR3 length is 15 residues. V dropped 6 bases and J dropped 8; count of bases not matched to a gene: 13. CDR1 is MDHEN, CDR2 SYDVKM, per germline. CDR3 loop: CASSRDRVESDEQFF. The CDR3 DNA follows: TGTGCCAGCAGCAGAGACAGGGTCGAAAGTGATGAGCAGTTCTTC.

This clone has only a few counts. The identical CDR3 is also encoded by other nucleotide sequences in the sample. The chain combines TRBV3-1 (or the pseudogene TRBV3-2) with TRBJ2-1; D remains unclear. The V end was cut by 3 bases, the J end by 6 bases, with 6 bases between. This CDR3 contains 12 residues. The V gene's germline CDR1 is LGHDT and CDR2 YNNKEL (reference sequence). As DNA, the CDR3 is TGTGCCAGCAGCCAGACGGGCAATGAGCAGTTCTTC. It encodes CASSQTGNEQFF.

The chain recombines TRBV11-3 with TRBJ2-2; 7 nucleotides line up with TRBD2. The CDR3 extends over 16 amino acids. Germline V gene lookup returns CDR1 SGHNT and CDR2 YENEEA. J was trimmed by 4 bases and V by 5 bases; bases with no gene match: 10. CDR3 DNA: TGTGCCAGCAGCAAAGCCCCAGCGGGGATCACCGGGGAGCTGTTTTTT. It encodes CASSKAPAGITGELFF.

The chain combines TRBV5-5 with TRBJ2-7; D call uncertain. Trimming pared 0 bases from V and 2 bases from J, leaving 6 bases between. Germline V gene lookup returns CDR1 SGHKS and CDR2 YYEKEE (reference sequence). The CDR3 runs to 13 residues. CDR3 nucleotides: TGTGCCAGCAGCTTGGCAGGCCCCTACGAGCAGTACTTC. The encoded protein is CASSLAGPYEQYF.

The V and J genes are TRBV6-5 and TRBJ1-1; 10 nucleotides match TRBD1. V trimming: 6 bases; J trimming: 10 bases; junction bases outside the gene matches: 8. Germline CDR1 is MNHEY and CDR2 is SVGAGI. The CDR3 sequence is 13 residues long. The CDR3 sequence is CASSPTGGAGAFF. The DNA of the CDR3 is TGTGCCAGCAGCCCGACAGGGGGCGCCGGAGCTTTCTTT.

This rearrangement joins TRBV5-1 to TRBJ1-1; D call uncertain. Deletions cut 3 bases from V and 10 bases from J, with 31 bases between. Per germline, CDR1 SGHRS and CDR2 YFSETQ. CDR3 length: 18 residues. CDR3 nucleotide sequence: TGCGCCAGCAGCTCCGGTTTACTGGGTGGTCCGGCCACCCGGGGAGCTTTCTTT. Amino acid sequence: CASSSGLLGGPATRGAFF.